These T cell receptor beta chains were read from a single sample in a study of cytomegalovirus exposure and HLA in healthy donors. Assay used: immunoSEQ multiplex PCR; TCRdb lists only in-frame clones, some missing. The sample has about 98,000 clones; about 83% are singletons. The sample comprised PBMCs. All receptors come from a female donor in good health and CMV-seropositive. The CDR3 runs from the conserved cysteine through the conserved F or W. D genes are given only for firm matches. Some rows mark clone size as missing; the rest say once, few, many or name a class of expanded clone.

j_call	d_call	v_call	clone_size	cdr3_aa	cdr3_nt
TRBJ2-1	NA	TRBV6-6	NA	CASSYGQTEVF	TGTGCCAGCAGTTACGGCCAGACAGAGGTCTTC
TRBJ1-5	NA	TRBV7-2	once	CASSYLASSPSAQHF	TGTGCCAGCAGTTACCTCGCCAGTAGCCCATCGGCCCAGCATTTT
TRBJ1-2	NA	TRBV9	NA	CASSVGGGGQNYGYTF	TGTGCCAGCAGCGTAGGGGGCGGTGGGCAAAACTATGGCTACACCTTC
TRBJ2-5	TRBD2	TRBV6-5	NA	CASSSSTSIHF	TGTGCCAGCAGTTCCTCGACTAGCATACACTTC
TRBJ1-3	NA	TRBV6-1	NA	CASSEAVQAISSGNTIYF	TGTGCCAGCAGTGAAGCCGTACAGGCGATTAGCTCTGGAAACACCATATATTTT
TRBJ2-1	NA	TRBV7-9	NA	CASSFSANEQFF	TGTGCCAGCAGCTTTAGCGCGAATGAGCAGTTCTTC
TRBJ2-7	TRBD1	TRBV5-4	once	CASSWGPDRGYEQYF	TGTGCCAGCAGCTGGGGCCCGGACAGGGGTTACGAGCAGTACTTC
TRBJ1-1	TRBD1	TRBV6-6	NA	CASSPSGQGNTEAFF	TGTGCCAGCAGTCCGTCGGGACAGGGGAACACTGAAGCTTTCTTT
TRBJ2-5	NA	TRBV7-6	NA	CASSERDHRDGETQYF	TGTGCCAGCAGCGAACGAGATCACAGGGATGGGGAGACCCAGTACTTC
TRBJ2-5	TRBD1	TRBV11-3	NA	CASSPGDRGRQETQYF	TGTGCCAGCAGCCCCGGGGACAGGGGTCGGCAAGAGACCCAGTACTTC
TRBJ2-2	NA	TRBV6-6	few	CASRTRWSLFF	TGTGCCAGCAGAACTAGATGGTCGCTGTTTTTT
TRBJ1-2	NA	TRBV6-5	NA	CASSYSRGYREYGYTF	TGTGCCAGCAGTTACTCGAGGGGATACCGGGAGTATGGCTACACCTTC
TRBJ2-7	TRBD2	TRBV6-1	NA	CASSEAAGRDYEQYF	TGTGCCAGCAGTGAAGCGGCAGGGAGGGACTACGAGCAGTACTTC
TRBJ2-2	NA	TRBV6-5	NA	CASSTHGELFF	TGTGCCAGCAGTACACACGGGGAGCTGTTTTTT
TRBJ1-2	NA	TRBV30	NA	CAWSVSRGSYGYTF	TGTGCCTGGAGTGTATCCCGAGGGAGTTATGGCTACACCTTC
TRBJ2-3	NA	TRBV19	NA	CASSFATRGTDTQYF	TGTGCCAGTAGTTTCGCGACTAGAGGTACGGATACGCAGTATTTT
TRBJ2-5	TRBD1	TRBV6-1	NA	CASSVRDRAETQYF	TGTGCCAGCAGTGTCCGGGACAGGGCCGAGACCCAGTACTTC
TRBJ1-6	NA	TRBV2	NA	CASHGRGINSPLHF	TGTGCCAGCCATGGCCGAGGGATTAATTCACCCCTCCACTTT
TRBJ2-7	NA	TRBV14	NA	CASSQANSAYEQYF	TGTGCCAGCAGCCAAGCCAATAGCGCCTACGAGCAGTACTTC
TRBJ2-7	TRBD1	TRBV7-6	NA	CASSARDRAHEQYF	TGTGCCAGCAGCGCCCGGGACAGGGCCCACGAGCAGTACTTC
TRBJ2-3	NA	TRBV7-2	NA	CASSFQIRQVADTQYF	TGTGCCAGCAGCTTTCAAATCAGACAGGTGGCAGATACGCAGTATTTT
TRBJ2-2	TRBD1	TRBV5-1	once	CASSIGTGNTGELFF	TGCGCCAGCAGCATCGGGACAGGGAACACCGGGGAGCTGTTTTTT
TRBJ2-1	TRBD1	TRBV5-1	once	CASSGTTGNEQFF	TGCGCCAGCAGCGGAACGACAGGGAATGAGCAGTTCTTC
TRBJ2-5	NA	TRBV28	NA	CASIALGGRGETQYF	TGTGCCAGCATCGCGCTGGGGGGGCGGGGAGAGACCCAGTACTTC
TRBJ1-2	NA	TRBV19	NA	CASSIRDGYTF	TGTGCCAGTAGTATCAGGGATGGCTACACCTTC
TRBJ2-5	NA	TRBV7-9	NA	CASSRSRQAQETQYF	TGTGCCAGCAGCCGTAGTCGGCAGGCCCAAGAGACCCAGTACTTC
TRBJ1-1	TRBD1	TRBV6-5	NA	CASSQARGLITEAFF	TGTGCCAGCAGCCAAGCCAGGGGGCTGATCACTGAAGCTTTCTTT
TRBJ2-2	NA	TRBV7-7	NA	CASSPQGGGELFF	TGTGCCAGCAGCCCCCAGGGAGGCGGGGAGCTGTTTTTT
TRBJ1-4	NA	TRBV5-1	few	CASTRRGGGEKLFF	TGCGCCAGCACCCGGAGGGGGGGTGGCGAAAAACTGTTTTTT
TRBJ1-2	TRBD1	TRBV18	NA	CASSPSTGEGYGYTF	TGTGCCAGCTCACCATCGACAGGGGAGGGCTATGGCTACACCTTC
TRBJ2-7	TRBD1	TRBV7-6	NA	CASSPTGRGRNPEQYF	TGTGCCAGCAGCCCCACTGGCAGGGGGCGCAACCCCGAGCAGTACTTC
TRBJ1-2	NA	TRBV19	NA	CASSTGQSLGYTF	TGTGCCAGTAGTACTGGACAGAGCCTTGGCTACACCTTC
TRBJ1-5	NA	TRBV7-2	NA	CASSLAPGANQPQHF	TGTGCCAGCAGCTTAGCTCCAGGCGCTAATCAGCCCCAGCATTTT
TRBJ2-7	TRBD2	TRBV5-1	NA	CASSGTSGSYEQYF	TGCGCCAGCAGCGGGACTAGCGGTTCCTACGAGCAGTACTTC
TRBJ1-2	NA	TRBV2	once	CASKGYGDGYTF	TGTGCCAGCAAGGGATACGGGGATGGCTACACCTTC
TRBJ2-2	NA	TRBV6-5	NA	CASLMQVDSTGELFF	TGTGCCAGCCTCATGCAGGTGGATAGCACCGGGGAGCTGTTTTTT
TRBJ1-1	TRBD1	TRBV7-8	NA	CASSFPIFGQGALDTEAFF	TGTGCCAGCAGCTTTCCCATCTTCGGACAGGGGGCTTTGGACACTGAAGCTTTCTTT
TRBJ1-2	TRBD1	TRBV29-1	NA	CSVVATQGNYGYPF	TGCAGCGTTGTTGCGACACAGGGGAACTATGGCTACCCCTTC
TRBJ1-3	NA	TRBV30	once	CAGNGLTDYSGNTIYF	TGTGCCGGAAACGGACTGACGGACTACTCTGGAAACACCATATATTTT
TRBJ1-1	TRBD1	TRBV5-5	NA	CASSRTGRNTEAFF	TGTGCCAGCAGCCGGACAGGGAGGAACACTGAAGCTTTCTTT
TRBJ1-1	TRBD1	TRBV27	NA	CASSTRTGGNTEAFF	TGTGCCAGCAGTACCCGGACAGGGGGAAACACTGAAGCTTTCTTT
TRBJ1-1	NA	TRBV19	NA	CASSPPRQINTEAFF	TGTGCCAGTAGTCCCCCGAGGCAGATTAACACTGAAGCTTTCTTT
TRBJ2-7	TRBD1	TRBV30	NA	CAWRGTGVEQYF	TGTGCCTGGAGAGGGACAGGGGTTGAGCAGTACTTC
TRBJ2-3	TRBD2	TRBV29-1	NA	CSVILAGGLVDTQYF	TGCAGCGTCATACTAGCGGGGGGATTGGTGGATACGCAGTATTTT
TRBJ1-1	TRBD1	TRBV12-5	NA	CASVNGQGRGMNTEAFF	TGTGCTAGTGTCAATGGACAGGGAAGGGGAATGAACACTGAAGCTTTCTTT
TRBJ2-1	NA	TRBV6-5	NA	CASSLGVVGEQFF	TGTGCCAGCAGTTTAGGAGTGGTCGGTGAGCAGTTCTTC
TRBJ1-6	NA	TRBV5-1	few	CASSIRTGVESLHF	TGCGCCAGCAGCATCAGGACGGGGGTAGAATCCCTCCACTTT
TRBJ2-3	TRBD2	TRBV4-2	once	CASSQDLRLAGGRGYF	TGTGCCAGCAGCCAAGATCTTCGGCTAGCGGGGGGCCGGGGGTATTTT
TRBJ2-1	TRBD2	TRBV15	NA	CATSRDPQTSKFF	TGTGCCACCAGCAGAGATCCGCAGACTAGCAAGTTCTTC
TRBJ2-5	TRBD1	TRBV25-1	NA	CASTLEGQGIQETQYF	TGTGCCAGTACATTAGAAGGACAGGGTATCCAAGAGACCCAGTACTTC
TRBJ1-6	TRBD1	TRBV7-9	once	CASSPGTGYSPLHF	TGTGCCAGCAGCCCCGGGACAGGATATTCACCCCTCCACTTT
TRBJ2-1	TRBD1	TRBV11-2	NA	CASSSPDRGAYNEQFF	TGTGCCAGCAGCTCTCCCGACAGGGGTGCCTACAATGAGCAGTTCTTC
TRBJ2-3	TRBD1	TRBV7-3	NA	CASSPRGDRGTDTQYF	TGTGCCAGCAGCCCACGTGGGGACAGGGGTACAGATACGCAGTATTTT
TRBJ2-6	NA	TRBV5-4	NA	CASSLRGRGGANVLTF	TGTGCCAGCAGCTTACGTGGGCGCGGGGGGGCCAACGTCCTGACTTTC
TRBJ1-5	NA	TRBV6-1	NA	CASSEWYSSNQPQHF	TGTGCCAGCAGTGAATGGTACAGTAGCAATCAGCCCCAGCATTTT
TRBJ2-7	NA	TRBV28	NA	CASRSQVSYEQYF	TGTGCCAGCAGGTCGCAGGTCTCCTACGAGCAGTACTTC
TRBJ2-7	TRBD2	TRBV29-1	NA	CSAGGGRNIYEQYF	TGCAGCGCGGGCGGGGGACGGAATATCTACGAGCAGTACTTC
TRBJ1-3	NA	TRBV9	NA	CASTPRGGNTIYF	TGTGCCAGCACCCCACGAGGGGGAAACACCATATATTTT
TRBJ1-5	TRBD1	TRBV19	NA	CPSRGRRQGDQPQHF	TGTCCCAGTAGGGGTCGGCGGCAGGGGGACCAGCCCCAGCATTTT
TRBJ1-1	TRBD1	TRBV29-1	NA	CSASGTASNTEAFF	TGCAGCGCCTCCGGGACAGCTAGCAACACTGAAGCTTTCTTT